This T cell receptor (beta chain) was sequenced for a study of blood T cell repertoires in COVID-19. Looking at the study overall: Material from acute and convalescent COVID-19 was sourced from the United States, Italy and Spain. PBMCs, B-cell-depleted T cells, or T cells were the source of the cDNA or gDNA that made up the material.

Original analysis: The authors estimated nucleated cell counts from reference gene primer amplification. TCRdb's table, derived via immunoSEQ multiplex PCR, lists solely in-frame clones and lacks some. V and J calls and clone size follow that table, whereas D and trimming were derived from the DNA. The sample has some 76,000 clones, about 93% seen once. V lost 5 bases and J lost 2, with 13 bases in between. This CDR3 has 15 amino acids. Germline V gene sequence: CDR1 SGHTA, CDR2 FQGTGA. The receptor comes from a human donor in a cohort sampled during active COVID-19. This chain links TRBV7-3 with TRBJ2-1; D is perhaps TRBD2 (7 bases). Sequenced input: peripheral blood. The CDR3, as DNA: TGTGCCAGCAGCCTATGGGGGGGCACCTACAATGAGCAGTTCTTC. This encodes CASSLWGGTYNEQFF.